A single sample is the source of the 31 T cell receptor beta chains below, sequenced in a study of blood T cell repertoires in COVID-19. Data came from immunoSEQ multiplex PCR; TCRdb stores just in-frame clones and leaves some out. The sample includes about 86,000 clones, over 80% seen only once; the top ten take roughly a third. Material for sequencing was peripheral blood. The origin of the receptors is a woman older than 75 with active or convalescent COVID-19.

This chain uses TRBV5-8 with TRBJ1-1; D not certain. The V and J ends lost 1 base and 0 bases respectively, with 10 bases between them. This CDR3 has 15 amino acids. Germline V gene lookup returns CDR1 SGHTS and CDR2 YDEGEE. The CDR3 sequence: CASSLSRLMNTEAFF. The CDR3 DNA is TGTGCCAGCAGCTTGTCCAGGTTGATGAACACTGAAGCTTTCTTT.

V and J are TRBV6-5 and TRBJ2-7, with 12 positions matching TRBD2. V lost 5 bases, J lost 3 bases, and 5 bases stayed unmatched. Looked up from germline, CDR1 is MNHEY and CDR2 is SVGAGI. This CDR3 has 15 residues. DNA for the CDR3: TGTGCCAGCAGTCACCTGACTAGCGGGAGCTACGAGCAGTACTTC. Translated: CASSHLTSGSYEQYF.

This clone is a singleton in its sample. CDR3 in DNA: TGTGCCAGCAGCTCCCGGGGGGGGTGGGATGAAAAACTGTTTTTT. It yields the protein CASSSRGGWDEKLFF. The chain employs TRBV27 and TRBJ1-4; a possible D gene is TRBD1 (5 bases). The CDR3 spans 15 residues. Germline-derived CDR1 and CDR2 are MNHEY and SMNVEV (reference sequence). Trimming removed 6 bases at V and 6 bases at J, with 17 bases between.

The J gene is TRBJ1-4, the V gene TRBV30; no firm D call. The CDR3 consists of 13 residues. Germline loops: CDR1 GTSNPN, CDR2 SVGIG (reference sequence). V dropped 1 base and J dropped 5 bases, with 8 bases sitting between them. The CDR3 coding sequence is TGTGCCTGGAGTGCACAGCCCAATGAAAAACTGTTTTTT. It is translated as CAWSAQPNEKLFF. Variable domain in full (rest from reference TRBV30 and TRBJ1-4): SQTIHQWPATLVQPVGSPLSLECTVEGTSNPNLYWYRQAAGRGLQLLFYSVGIGQISSEVPQNLSASRPQDRQFILSSKKLLLSDSGFYLCAWSAQPNEKLFFGSGTQLSVL.

The chain couples TRBV9 to TRBJ2-2, with a tentative D call TRBD1 (5 bases). The V end was cut by 4 bases, the J end by 1 base, with 8 bases between. CDR3 size: 14 residues. The germline CDR1 and CDR2 sequences are SGDLS and YYNGEE. In nucleotides, the CDR3 is TGTGCCAGCAGCTCCGGACAGAACACCGGGGAGCTGTTTTTT. It codes for CASSSGQNTGELFF.

The V and J genes are TRBV28 and TRBJ1-2; 7 nucleotides agree with TRBD1. Germline lookup yields CDR1 MDHEN and CDR2 SYDVKM. The trim removed 4 bases at V and 1 base at J, leaving 9 bases unmatched. The CDR3 spans 16 residues. The CDR3 DNA follows: TGTGCCAGCAGTTCCCCTGACAGGGCGATTAACTATGGCTACACCTTC. Its translation is CASSSPDRAINYGYTF.

To note about this clone: Compared with germline, one end of the junction differs, possibly owing to a read error. This sequence joins TRBV6-5 and TRBJ1-2; 7 nucleotides align to TRBD1. The CDR3 loop spans 15 amino acids. In germline, CDR1 is MNHEY, CDR2 SVGAGI. The CDR3 DNA is TGTGCCAGCAGTAACTCACAGGGGTTAGTCTATGGCTACACCTTC. Amino acid sequence: CASSNSQGLVYGYTF.

This chain links TRBV7-3 with TRBJ2-7; D is possibly TRBD1 (5 bases). CDR1 SGHTA and CDR2 FQGTGA come from the germline V gene. This CDR3 contains 13 residues. V was shortened by 1 base and J by 6 bases, with 10 bases between the two germline ends. The CDR3 DNA reads TGTGCCAGCAGCTTAATAGGGGCTAGCGAGCAGTACTTC. It translates to CASSLIGASEQYF.

The V call is TRBV11-1, the J call TRBJ2-2; 7 bases align to TRBD1. Losses at the gene ends were 1 base for V and 3 bases for J; bases not matched to a gene: 2. Germline V CDR1 and CDR2: SGHAT, FQDESV (reference sequence). The CDR3 runs to 15 residues. CDR3 nucleotides: TGTGCCAGCAGCTTAGGGGGACAGCACACCGGGGAGCTGTTTTTT. Residues: CASSLGGQHTGELFF.

This clone was recorded only once. The rearrangement links TRBV10-1 to TRBJ2-7, with 9 bases identical to TRBD1. This CDR3 comprises 13 residues. Per germline, CDR1 WNHNN and CDR2 SYGVQD (reference sequence). Trimming removed 8 bases from V and 5 bases from J; junction bases left unmatched: 7. CDR3 residues: CASGGTGRNEQYF. CDR3 DNA: TGCGCCAGCGGAGGGACAGGGCGAAACGAGCAGTACTTC.

The rearrangement links TRBV28 to TRBJ2-7; the match to TRBD2 covers 8 bases. This CDR3 is built from 15 residues. Germline V gives CDR1 MDHEN, CDR2 SYDVKM. The trim removed 4 bases at V and 5 bases at J, leaving 10 bases unmatched. In DNA, the CDR3 is TGTGCCAGCAGTTCGGCGGGAGGCCCTCGGGACGAGCAGTACTTC. Translated, it gives CASSSAGGPRDEQYF.

This sequence joins TRBV28 and TRBJ1-5, with 10 positions matching TRBD1. The CDR3 spans 16 residues. CDR1 MDHEN and CDR2 SYDVKM come from the germline V gene. Trimming cost V 7 bases and J 1 base; bases outside gene matches: 7. The CDR3 loop reads CASTGTGVWSNQPQHF. In nucleotides, the CDR3 is TGTGCCAGCACGGGGACAGGGGTCTGGAGCAATCAGCCCCAGCATTTT.

This clone has just a few counts. The CDR3 nucleotides read TGTGCCAGCAGCTTGGCCGAGGGAGGGTGGGGTGAAGCTTTCTTT. It is translated as CASSLAEGGWGEAFF. This chain uses TRBV5-5 with TRBJ1-1; no clear D. Germline values: CDR1 SGHKS, CDR2 YYEKEE (reference sequence). V lost 0 bases and J lost 7, with 16 bases in between. This CDR3 has 15 residues.

This clone showed up just once. CDR3 in amino acids: CSVTGLAGATYNEQFF. The DNA for the CDR3 is TGCAGCGTGACGGGACTAGCGGGGGCCACCTACAATGAGCAGTTCTTC. This chain links TRBV29-1 with TRBJ2-1, with 14 bases aligning to TRBD2. The germline CDR1 and CDR2 sequences are SQVTM and ANQGSEA. J was trimmed by 2 bases and V by 6 bases; bases with no gene match: 6. The CDR3 is made up of 16 amino acids.

The V and J genes are TRBV7-3 and TRBJ1-2; no firm D call. The CDR3 runs to 13 residues. The V end was cut by 5 bases, the J end by 0 bases, with 7 bases between. Per germline, CDR1 SGHTA and CDR2 FQGTGA. CDR3 DNA: TGTGCCAGCAGCCGGGGTTCTAACTATGGCTACACCTTC. Translation: CASSRGSNYGYTF.

The CDR3 nucleotides are TGTGCCAGCAGTTTAGGCAGGGGGGTAGGCGAGCAGTACTTC. This sequence encodes CASSLGRGVGEQYF. The rearrangement links TRBV28 to TRBJ2-7; TRBD1 is a possible D gene (7 bases). The CDR3 loop spans 14 amino acids. V dropped 2 bases and J dropped 6 bases, with 14 bases sitting between them. CDR1 is MDHEN, CDR2 SYDVKM, per germline.

The V call is TRBV11-2, the J call TRBJ2-1, with TRBD2 identical over 9 bases. The CDR3 is made up of 15 amino acids. The ends lost 5 bases at V and 4 bases at J; junction bases unmatched: 6. The germline V gene encodes CDR1 SGHAT and CDR2 FQNNGV. CDR3 sequence (DNA): TGTGCCAGCAGCCGTAGCGGGGGAGGATACAATGAGCAGTTCTTC. Its protein product is CASSRSGGGYNEQFF.

The chain employs TRBV18 and TRBJ2-1; 12 bases line up with TRBD2. Germline lookup yields CDR1 KGHSH and CDR2 LQKENI. V was clipped by 5 bases and J by 4 bases; unmatched bases: 18. The CDR3 sequence is 20 residues long. As DNA, the CDR3 is TGTGCCAGCTCAACCAAGGGTAGAGGACTGCTAGCGGGAGGGTACAATGAGCAGTTCTTC. Protein sequence: CASSTKGRGLLAGGYNEQFF.

The rearrangement links TRBV3-1 (or the pseudogene TRBV3-2) to TRBJ1-1; D perhaps matches TRBD1 (5 bases). This CDR3 is 14 amino acids long. V lost 4 bases, J lost 5 bases, and 14 bases lay in between. CDR1 and CDR2 from the germline V gene are LGHDT and YNNKEL (reference sequence). The CDR3 is CASSPWGGETEAFF. In DNA, the CDR3 is TGTGCCAGCAGCCCATGGGGGGGGGAGACTGAAGCTTTCTTT.

The rearrangement uses TRBV19 and TRBJ1-5; D is undetermined. This CDR3 has 14 amino acids. Germline V gives CDR1 LNHDA, CDR2 SQIVND (reference sequence). The ends were cut back, 7 bases at V and 4 bases at J, with 14 bases in the middle. This chain's CDR3 is CASNSPGKNQPQHF. CDR3 coding DNA: TGTGCCAGTAACTCCCCGGGTAAAAATCAGCCCCAGCATTTT.

CDR3 nucleotide sequence: TGCGCCAGCAGCTTGGGGGACTTTCAAAATGGGCAGTACTTC. Amino acids: CASSLGDFQNGQYF. The V gene is TRBV5-1, the J gene TRBJ2-7; tentatively, D is TRBD2 (6 bases). The CDR3 runs to 14 residues. Germline CDR1 reads SGHRS; CDR2 reads YFSETQ. Trimming cost V 0 bases and J 9 bases, with 16 bases left between them.

A note on this clone: The sample holds other DNA sequences that translate to the same CDR3. This chain links TRBV27 with TRBJ1-1, with D possibly matching TRBD1 (5 bases). Trimming shortened V by 5 bases and J by 4 bases, and 11 bases separated the two germline ends. Germline CDR1 MNHEY, CDR2 SMNVEV (reference sequence). The CDR3 contains 13 residues. The CDR3 DNA is TGTGCCAGCAGTCCAGGGTGGGTCACTGAAGCTTTCTTT. As protein: CASSPGWVTEAFF.

The count of this clone is one. CDR3 amino acids: CASSMVSGGFQPQHF. The CDR3 nucleotides are TGTGCCAGTAGTATGGTATCGGGGGGCTTTCAGCCCCAGCATTTT. The rearrangement joins TRBV19 to TRBJ1-5; weak D call: TRBD1 (6 bases). The V and J ends lost 3 bases and 6 bases respectively, with 15 bases between them. This CDR3 spans 15 amino acids. CDR1 and CDR2 (germline): LNHDA, SQIVND (reference sequence).

The genes are TRBV6-5 and TRBJ1-2; 8 bases match TRBD1. Per the germline V gene, CDR1 is MNHEY and CDR2 is SVGAGI. V gave up 6 bases and J gave up 5 bases; unmatched junction bases: 2. This CDR3 is built from 12 residues. The CDR3 DNA sequence: TGTGCCAGCAGGGACAGGGTATATGGCTACACCTTC. Its protein product is CASRDRVYGYTF.

The chain employs TRBV6-5 and TRBJ1-2, with D possibly TRBD1 on 5 matching bases. Trimming cost V 5 bases and J 4 bases, with 14 bases left between them. The length of the CDR3 is 14 residues. The germline V gene encodes CDR1 MNHEY and CDR2 SVGAGI. CDR3 amino acids: CASSRQRSVYGYTF. In DNA, the CDR3 is TGTGCCAGCAGTAGACAGAGGTCGGTCTATGGCTACACCTTC.

This chain uses TRBV4-3 with TRBJ2-4, with D possibly TRBD2 on 5 matching bases. CDR3 length: 14 residues. Looked up from germline, CDR1 is LGHNA and CDR2 is YSLEER. The V end was cut by 0 bases, the J end by 9 bases, with 12 bases between. The CDR3 DNA sequence: TGCGCCAGCAGCCAAGAGCGGGTTCGGGGCATTCAGTACTTC. Translating it yields CASSQERVRGIQYF.

The chain employs TRBV5-1 and TRBJ1-3, with D hard to call. The CDR3 totals 18 residues. Trimming removed 0 bases from V and 0 bases from J, with 16 bases in between. Germline CDR1 is SGHRS and CDR2 is YFSETQ. The CDR3 is CASSLEAVATVSGNTIYF. CDR3 in DNA: TGCGCCAGCAGCTTGGAGGCAGTCGCAACAGTCTCTGGAAACACCATATATTTT.

The V and J genes are TRBV21-1 and TRBJ1-2; TRBD1 was called by the table and not checked on the DNA. TRBV21-1 is listed as a pseudogene. The CDR3 length is 17 residues. The CDR3 nucleotides are TGTGCCAGCAGCAAAGGATGGGATTACAGGAGACCCTATGGCTACACCTTC. Its protein is CASSKGWDYRRPYGYTF.

The chain is built from TRBV18 and TRBJ1-1; tentatively, D is TRBD1 (5 bases). The germline CDR1 and CDR2 sequences are KGHSH and LQKENI. V was shortened by 0 bases and J by 6 bases, with 11 bases between the two germline ends. There are 14 residues in the CDR3. CDR3 nucleotide sequence: TGTGCCAGCTCACCACCGGTCCAGGGCTCTGAAGCTTTCTTT. Amino acid sequence: CASSPPVQGSEAFF.

The chain couples TRBV5-5 to TRBJ1-1; TRBD1 aligns across 7 bases. The CDR3 runs to 13 residues. The junction had 3 bases not matched to a gene; V was cut back by 0 bases and J by 7 bases. Germline V gives CDR1 SGHKS, CDR2 YYEKEE (reference sequence). CDR3 nucleotides: TGTGCCAGCAGCTTGGTAGGGGGCAGTGAAGCTTTCTTT. Its translation: CASSLVGGSEAFF.

This chain links TRBV4-3 with TRBJ1-5; 8 nucleotides match TRBD1. CDR1 is LGHNA and CDR2 is YSLEER in the germline V gene. V shed 3 bases, J shed 0 bases, and the junction held 10 bases outside the gene matches. The CDR3 extends over 18 amino acids. The CDR3 is CASSQSLRTGISNQPQHF. CDR3 DNA: TGCGCCAGCAGCCAGTCCCTAAGGACAGGGATTAGCAATCAGCCCCAGCATTTT.